The 15 T cell receptor beta chains listed next were all sequenced from one sample in a study of blood T cell repertoires in COVID-19. Repertoires were generated with immunoSEQ multiplex PCR, while TCRdb's copy carries only in-frame clones and drops some. This sample carries 360,000 or so clones, 89% of them seen once, and the ten largest clones take over 3.5%. The source material was peripheral blood. Receptors originate from a woman aged 55-69 years with COVID-19, enrolled during active disease.

The chain is built from TRBV7-9 and TRBJ1-2; TRBD1 aligns across 7 bases. Germline CDR1 SEHNR, CDR2 FQNEAQ (reference sequence). V shed 2 bases, J shed 1 base, and the junction held 4 bases outside the gene matches. The CDR3 is 15 residues long. The CDR3 spells CASSLNRGRNYGYTF. The DNA for the CDR3 is TGTGCCAGCAGCTTAAACAGGGGACGTAACTATGGCTACACCTTC. The full variable domain, completed using reference TRBV7-9 and TRBJ1-2, is DTGVSQNPRHKITKRGQNVTFRCDPISEHNRLYWYRQTLGQGPEFLTYFQNEAQLEKSRLLSDRFSAERPKGSFSTLEIQRTEQGDSAMYLCASSLNRGRNYGYTFGSGTRLTVV.

The chain couples TRBV5-1 to TRBJ2-2, with 7 positions matching TRBD1. CDR3 length equals 15 residues. The J segment lost 5 bases and the V segment lost 4 bases, leaving 8 bases of the junction unmatched. Germline V gene sequence: CDR1 SGHRS, CDR2 YFSETQ. The CDR3 DNA follows: TGCGCCAGCAGCCACACTAGGGGGCAGACCGGGGAGCTGTTTTTT. Its protein product is CASSHTRGQTGELFF. Complete variable domain (other parts from reference TRBV5-1 and TRBJ2-2): KAGVTQTPRYLIKTRGQQVTLSCSPISGHRSVSWYQQTPGQGLQFLFEYFSETQRNKGNFPGRFSGRQFSNSRSEMNVSTLELGDSALYLCASSHTRGQTGELFFGEGSRLTVL.

The V and J genes are TRBV28 and TRBJ2-7; no definite D call. Trimming pared 5 bases from V and 5 bases from J, leaving 10 bases between. CDR3 length equals 12 residues. CDR1 is MDHEN, CDR2 SYDVKM, per germline. The CDR3 is CASSPSRNEQYF. As DNA, the CDR3 is TGTGCCAGCAGTCCCTCCAGGAACGAGCAGTACTTC.

The V call is TRBV19, the J call TRBJ2-1, with 9 bases that match TRBD2. The CDR3 runs to 13 residues. Germline values: CDR1 LNHDA, CDR2 SQIVND (reference sequence). V was clipped by 6 bases and J by 10 bases; unmatched bases: 7. The CDR3 here is CASRLAGAEEQFF. The DNA of the CDR3 is TGTGCCAGTAGGTTAGCGGGGGCGGAGGAGCAGTTCTTC.

This chain uses TRBV5-1 with TRBJ1-2; D unresolved. The V end lost 4 bases, the J end lost 4 bases, and 8 bases lay between the germline ends. Germline V lookup: CDR1 SGHRS, CDR2 YFSETQ. The CDR3 runs to 12 residues. The CDR3 DNA reads as TGCGCCAGCAGCAAAGACACCTATGGCTACACCTTC. Protein: CASSKDTYGYTF.

Only one count was recorded for this clone. The chain uses TRBV6-5 and TRBJ2-7; 8 bases line up with TRBD1. The CDR3 extends over 14 amino acids. Germline loops: CDR1 MNHEY, CDR2 SVGAGI. J gave up 4 bases and V 6 bases, and 8 bases lay outside the gene matches. The CDR3 bases are TGTGCCAGCAGAGACAGGGGTTACCTATACGAGCAGTACTTC. Encoded protein: CASRDRGYLYEQYF.

The sample holds one count of this clone. The V and J genes are TRBV19 and TRBJ1-4; no clear D. V was clipped by 7 bases and J by 4 bases, with 13 bases between them. The CDR3 sequence is 14 residues long. Per the germline V gene, CDR1 is LNHDA and CDR2 is SQIVND (reference sequence). Here the CDR3 DNA reads TGTGCCAGTAAATCAGGCGCGCTTAATGAAAAACTGTTTTTT. It specifies CASKSGALNEKLFF.

This rearrangement joins TRBV19 to TRBJ2-7; D ambiguous. CDR1 is LNHDA and CDR2 is SQIVND in the germline V gene (reference sequence). There are 15 residues in the CDR3. V shed 4 bases and J shed 1 base, with 14 bases lying between them. The CDR3 region has the DNA TGTGCCAGTAGTACTCTTATTGGCGGTTCCTACGAGCAGTACTTC. Its translation: CASSTLIGGSYEQYF.

The V call is TRBV6-5, the J call TRBJ1-2; tentatively, D is TRBD1 (6 bases). Germline CDR1 and CDR2: MNHEY and SVGAGI. The CDR3 runs 14 residues. Trimming removed 7 bases from V and 7 bases from J, with 19 bases in between. The CDR3 DNA is TGTGCCAGCACCCTAAGTCAAACAGGGATTGGCTACACCTTC. This sequence encodes CASTLSQTGIGYTF.

The chain has TRBV7-2 and TRBJ1-5; 7 bases fit TRBD1. Trimming cost V 5 bases and J 2 bases; bases outside gene matches: 6. The CDR3 runs 15 residues. In germline, CDR1 is SGHTA, CDR2 FQGNSA. The CDR3 sequence: CASSPQGLGNQPQHF. In DNA form, the CDR3 reads TGTGCCAGCAGCCCACAGGGGCTCGGCAATCAGCCCCAGCATTTT.

J is TRBJ1-2 and V is TRBV11-2; D is uncertain. Germline V gene data show CDR1 as SGHAT and CDR2 as FQNNGV. The CDR3 is made up of 15 amino acids. V lost 2 bases and J 2 bases, leaving 12 bases between the germline ends. CDR3 in DNA: TGTGCCAGCAGCTTACGGGGAGCGACGAACTATGGCTACACCTTC. Encoded protein: CASSLRGATNYGYTF.

This clone was seen once. CDR3 region: CASRPGGRGTEAFF. The CDR3 DNA is TGTGCCAGCCGCCCGGGAGGGCGGGGAACTGAAGCTTTCTTT. The chain carries TRBV2 and TRBJ1-1; no clear D. The CDR3 is 14 residues long. Per germline, CDR1 SNHLY and CDR2 FYNNEI. V was shortened by 8 bases and J by 5 bases, with 18 bases between the two germline ends. Together with reference TRBV2 and TRBJ1-1, the CDR3 gives the full variable domain: EPEVTQTPSHQVTQMGQEVILRCVPISNHLYFYWYRQILGQKVEFLVSFYNNEISEKSEIFDDQFSVERPDGSNFTLKIRSTKLEDSAMYFCASRPGGRGTEAFFGQGTRLTVV.

Only a few counts were recorded for this clone. The genes are TRBV2 and TRBJ2-7, with D uncertain. V lost 5 bases, J lost 4 bases, and 6 bases lay in between. Germline-derived CDR1 and CDR2 are SNHLY and FYNNEI. The CDR3 covers 11 residues. The CDR3 region is CASSYSYEQYF. In DNA form, the CDR3 reads TGTGCCAGCAGTTACAGTTACGAGCAGTACTTC.

The CDR3 DNA reads as TGTGCCAGCAGCCAAGGGGCCTGGAGGGCTGAAGCTTTCTTT. This gives the protein CASSQGAWRAEAFF. The chain is built from TRBV3-1 (or the pseudogene TRBV3-2) and TRBJ1-1; D unresolved. The V end was cut by 1 base, the J end by 6 bases, with 12 bases between. Germline-derived CDR1 and CDR2 are LGHDT and YNNKEL (reference sequence). The CDR3 consists of 14 residues.

This clone was counted a single time. The chain recombines TRBV11-3 with TRBJ1-6, with D possibly TRBD1 on 5 matching bases. Trimming pared 3 bases from V and 5 bases from J, leaving 14 bases between. This CDR3 has 16 amino acids. The V gene's germline CDR1 is SGHNT and CDR2 YENEEA. CDR3 region: CASSLRDGLNNSPLHF. In nucleotides, the CDR3 is TGTGCCAGCAGCTTGCGGGACGGCCTGAATAATTCACCCCTCCACTTT.